The next 19 T cell receptor beta chains were all read from a single sample in a study of human T cells and chemical hapten exposure. TCRdb reanalysed the RACE reads using MiXCR and keeps one entry per CDR3 protein. The sample shows roughly 380,000 distinct CDR3 sequences, roughly 6% of them seen only once. Time point: patch test 2, 6 weeks after DPC sensitization. Treatment specified: therapeutic diphenylcyclopropenone sensitization with weekly scalp DPC. The material sequenced was whole blood, taken in connection with sensitization to the hapten diphenylcyclopropenone (DPC). These receptors all stem from a woman younger than 30 with alopecia areata. Some clones in this sample may be carry-over from other donors' samples.

This clonotype was seen many times. This chain joins TRBV29-1 and TRBJ2-5, with no clear D. Per germline, CDR1 SQVTM and CDR2 ANQGSEA. The V and J ends lost 3 bases and 3 bases respectively, with 8 bases between them. The CDR3 consists of 12 residues. As DNA, the CDR3 is TGCAGCGTTGAGGGCGTTAAAGAGACCCAGTACTTC. Protein product: CSVEGVKETQYF.

This clonotype was detected many times. This sequence joins TRBV20-1 and TRBJ1-5; no firm D call. CDR1 is DFQATT, CDR2 SNEGSKA, per germline (reference sequence). The CDR3 consists of 13 residues. V was pared by 3 bases and J by 1 base, with 7 bases between. CDR3 nucleotide sequence: TGCAGTGCTAGGTTAGGCAGCAATCAGCCCCAGCATTTT. Amino acid sequence: CSARLGSNQPQHF.

This clonotype was found many times. The genes are TRBV12-3 or TRBV12-4 and TRBJ2-1; perhaps D is TRBD1 or TRBD2 (5 bases each). V lost 7 bases and J lost 3, with 19 bases in between. The CDR3 length is 16 residues. The CDR3 DNA sequence: TGTGCCAGCATTTCCCGGGACCGTCACATCTACAATGAGCAGTTCTTC. Its translation is CASISRDRHIYNEQFF.

This clonotype has just a few counts. V and J are TRBV5-5 and TRBJ2-2; 8 positions agree with TRBD1. This CDR3 region has 16 residues. Germline V CDR1 and CDR2: SGHKS, YYEKEE (reference sequence). V was clipped by 2 bases and J by 2 bases; unmatched bases: 5. The CDR3 DNA is TGTGCCAGCAGCTTTGACAGGGGCCAAAACACCGGGGAGCTGTTTTTT. Amino acid sequence: CASSFDRGQNTGELFF.

This clonotype was detected only a few times. The chain couples TRBV7-2 to TRBJ1-2; D may be TRBD1 (5 bases). There are 15 residues in the CDR3. V was shortened by 4 bases and J by 6 bases, with 18 bases between the two germline ends. The germline gives CDR1 SGHTA, CDR2 FQGNSA. The CDR3 DNA is TGTGCCAGCAGCTCTCACGGGGGGTCGGGCGATGGCTACACCTTC. Protein sequence: CASSSHGGSGDGYTF.

This clonotype was picked up a small number of times. The chain has TRBV5-1 and TRBJ1-5; 9 bases match TRBD1. V was pared by 4 bases and J by 5 bases, with 4 bases of the junction left unmatched. Germline loops: CDR1 SGHRS, CDR2 YFSETQ. The CDR3 length is 14 residues. The CDR3 sequence: CASSTGTGYQPQHF. CDR3 nucleotide sequence: TGCGCCAGCAGCACCGGGACAGGGTATCAGCCCCAGCATTTT.

This clonotype was detected ten times or more. This sequence joins TRBV2 and TRBJ1-4; D is undetermined. Germline V lookup: CDR1 SNHLY, CDR2 FYNNEI. CDR3 length: 12 residues. Trimming stripped 7 bases from V and 4 bases from J, with 7 bases between. The CDR3 is CASTGSNEKLFF. In DNA, the CDR3 is TGTGCCAGCACAGGAAGTAATGAAAAACTGTTTTTT. Combining the CDR3 with reference TRBV2 and TRBJ1-4 gives the whole variable domain EPEVTQTPSHQVTQMGQEVILRCVPISNHLYFYWYRQILGQKVEFLVSFYNNEISEKSEIFDDQFSVERPDGSNFTLKIRSTKLEDSAMYFCASTGSNEKLFFGSGTQLSVL.

This clonotype appeared many times. The chain couples TRBV12-5 to TRBJ2-7; D perhaps matches TRBD2 (5 bases). The V end was cut by 3 bases, the J end by 7 bases, with 10 bases between. This CDR3 spans 12 amino acids. Germline V gene data show CDR1 as LGHNT and CDR2 as FRNRAP. DNA for the CDR3: TGTGCTAGTGGTTTTCGTCCGGGGGAGCAGTACTTC. Protein: CASGFRPGEQYF.

This clonotype was seen repeatedly, ten times or more. V is TRBV11-2 and J is TRBJ2-1; 8 nucleotides align to TRBD2. The CDR3 spans 16 residues. The V gene's germline CDR1 is SGHAT and CDR2 FQNNGV. With V trimmed by 1 base and J by 7 bases, 9 bases remained unmatched. The CDR3, as DNA: TGTGCCAGCAGCTTAGGGAGTAGCGGGGCAGGAAATGAGCAGTTCTTC. Its translation: CASSLGSSGAGNEQFF.

This clonotype was seen more than once but under ten times. The CDR3: CATQTDGTGIGPQHF. CDR3 sequence (DNA): TGTGCCACCCAGACCGATGGGACAGGGATCGGGCCCCAGCATTTT. This rearrangement joins TRBV6-8 to TRBJ1-5; TRBD1 agrees at 9 bases. Germline CDR1 reads MNHGY; CDR2 reads SAAAGT. The CDR3 is 15 residues long. J lost 9 bases, V lost 10 bases, and 16 bases had no gene match.

This chain links TRBV4-3 with TRBJ2-3; the D gene is possibly TRBD2 (7 bases). The germline CDR1 and CDR2 sequences are LGHNA and YSLEER. Trimming left V 0 bases short and J 1 base short, with 14 bases between. The CDR3 totals 17 residues. The CDR3 DNA is TGCGCCAGCAGCCAAGAGAGGGGGGAGGGAGGCACAGATACGCAGTATTTT. It codes for CASSQERGEGGTDTQYF.

V usage is TRBV29-1 and J usage is TRBJ1-1, with D maybe TRBD1 (6 bases). The germline gives CDR1 SQVTM, CDR2 ANQGSEA. Deletions cut 6 bases from V and 4 bases from J, with 12 bases between. The CDR3 consists of 12 residues. Here the CDR3 DNA reads TGCAGCGTGGTCGCGGGGGCCACTGAAGCTTTCTTT. It encodes CSVVAGATEAFF.

As DNA, the CDR3 is TGCGCCAGCAGCGGCGGGACTAGCGCGGTTACAGAGACCCAGTACTTC. Protein product: CASSGGTSAVTETQYF. The V and J genes are TRBV5-1 and TRBJ2-5; 10 bases line up with TRBD2. Germline trimming cut 4 bases from V and 4 bases from J; bases unmatched to any gene: 10. The CDR3 consists of 16 residues. In germline, CDR1 is SGHRS, CDR2 YFSETQ.

A few counts support this clonotype. The V gene is TRBV7-2, the J gene TRBJ2-5, with D perhaps TRBD1 (5 bases). The CDR3 runs to 13 residues. The V end was cut by 8 bases, the J end by 1 base, with 11 bases between. Germline V gene data show CDR1 as SGHTA and CDR2 as FQGNSA. The CDR3 bases are TGTGCCAGCTCAAGGACACCCCAAGAGACCCAGTACTTC. Its translation: CASSRTPQETQYF.

The chain has TRBV19 and TRBJ1-2, with 10 bases aligning to TRBD1. V lost 4 bases and J lost 3; bases outside the gene matches: 5. CDR3 length: 15 residues. Germline assignment: CDR1 LNHDA and CDR2 SQIVND (reference sequence). In nucleotides, the CDR3 is TGTGCCAGTAGTAACAAGGGACAGGGGCACTATGGCTACACCTTC. Amino acids: CASSNKGQGHYGYTF.

This chain uses TRBV29-1 with TRBJ1-1; D possibly corresponds to TRBD1 (5 bases). Germline lookup yields CDR1 SQVTM and CDR2 ANQGSEA. The CDR3 is 12 amino acids. Between the trimmed V and J ends, which lost 6 bases and 7 bases, there was a span of 15 bases. Here the CDR3 reads CSVDIWGDEAFF. CDR3 DNA: TGCAGCGTCGACATCTGGGGGGATGAAGCTTTCTTT. Variable domain in full (rest from reference TRBV29-1 and TRBJ1-1): SAVISQKPSRDICQRGTSLTIQCQVDSQVTMMFWYRQQPGQSLTLIATANQGSEATYESGFVIDKFPISRPNLTFSTLTVSNMSPEDSSIYLCSVDIWGDEAFFGQGTRLTVV.

In its sample, this clonotype was seen a few times. V is TRBV11-2 and J is TRBJ2-3; 8 bases are shared with TRBD2. The CDR3 has 16 residues. Trimming removed 5 bases from V and 3 bases from J; junction bases left unmatched: 10. Germline assignment: CDR1 SGHAT and CDR2 FQNNGV. The CDR3 coding sequence is TGTGCCAGCAGCACCAGAGGGGGACTAGAAACAGATACGCAGTATTTT. Its protein product is CASSTRGGLETDTQYF.

This clonotype was found a few times. The chain couples TRBV20-1 to TRBJ2-7; the match to TRBD1 covers 10 bases. V was clipped by 5 bases and J by 3 bases; unmatched bases: 22. The CDR3 contains 19 residues. Germline V gene sequence: CDR1 DFQATT, CDR2 SNEGSKA (reference sequence). In DNA form, the CDR3 reads TGCAGTGCTTCGAGCCGACAGGGGGCGACGGTAGGAGTTAACTACGAGCAGTACTTC. This gives the protein CSASSRQGATVGVNYEQYF.

This clonotype came up a few times. J is TRBJ2-7 and V is TRBV27; D tentatively reads TRBD1 or TRBD2 (6 bases each). The CDR3 consists of 11 residues. Trimming shortened V by 6 bases and J by 6 bases, and 9 bases separated the two germline ends. CDR1 MNHEY and CDR2 SMNVEV come from the germline V gene (reference sequence). The CDR3 loop is CASRQGGEQYF. The CDR3, as DNA: TGTGCCAGCAGACAGGGAGGCGAGCAGTACTTC.